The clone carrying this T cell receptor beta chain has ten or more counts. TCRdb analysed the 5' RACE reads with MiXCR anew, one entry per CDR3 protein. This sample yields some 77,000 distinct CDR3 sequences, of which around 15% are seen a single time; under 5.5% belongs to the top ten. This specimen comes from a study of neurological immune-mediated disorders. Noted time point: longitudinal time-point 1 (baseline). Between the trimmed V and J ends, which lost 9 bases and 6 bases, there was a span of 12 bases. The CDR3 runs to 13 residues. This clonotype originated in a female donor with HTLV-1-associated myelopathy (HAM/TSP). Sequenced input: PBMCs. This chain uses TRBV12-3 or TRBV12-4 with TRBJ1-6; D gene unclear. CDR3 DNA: TGTGCCAGTAGACTGGGCGGTAATTCACCCCTCCACTTT. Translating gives CASRLGGNSPLHF.